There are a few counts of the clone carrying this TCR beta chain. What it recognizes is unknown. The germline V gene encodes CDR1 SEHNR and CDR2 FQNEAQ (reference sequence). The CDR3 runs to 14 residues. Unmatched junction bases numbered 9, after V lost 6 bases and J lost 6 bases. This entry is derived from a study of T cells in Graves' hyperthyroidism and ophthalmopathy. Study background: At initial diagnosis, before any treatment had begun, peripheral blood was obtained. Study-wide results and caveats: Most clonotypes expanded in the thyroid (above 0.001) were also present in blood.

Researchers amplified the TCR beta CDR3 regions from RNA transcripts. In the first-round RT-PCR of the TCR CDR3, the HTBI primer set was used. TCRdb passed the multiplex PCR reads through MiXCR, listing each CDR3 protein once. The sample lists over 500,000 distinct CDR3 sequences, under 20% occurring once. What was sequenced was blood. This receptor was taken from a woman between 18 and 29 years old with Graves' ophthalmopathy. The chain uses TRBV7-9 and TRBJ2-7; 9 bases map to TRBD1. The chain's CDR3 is CASSTGTGNVEQYF. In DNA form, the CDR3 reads TGTGCCAGCAGTACCGGGACAGGGAATGTCGAGCAGTACTTC. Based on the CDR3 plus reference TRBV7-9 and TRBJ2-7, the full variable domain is DTGVSQNPRHKITKRGQNVTFRCDPISEHNRLYWYRQTLGQGPEFLTYFQNEAQLEKSRLLSDRFSAERPKGSFSTLEIQRTEQGDSAMYLCASSTGTGNVEQYFGPGTRLTVT.